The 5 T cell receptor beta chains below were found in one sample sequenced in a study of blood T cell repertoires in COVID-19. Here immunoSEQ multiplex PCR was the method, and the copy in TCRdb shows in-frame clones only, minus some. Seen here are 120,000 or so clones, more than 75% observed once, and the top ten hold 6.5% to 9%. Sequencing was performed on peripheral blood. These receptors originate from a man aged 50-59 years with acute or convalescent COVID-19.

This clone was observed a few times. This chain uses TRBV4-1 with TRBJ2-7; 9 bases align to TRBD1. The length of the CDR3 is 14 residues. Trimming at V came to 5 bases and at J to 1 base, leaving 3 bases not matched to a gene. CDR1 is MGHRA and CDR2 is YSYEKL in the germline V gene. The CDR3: CASSYGQGSYEQYF. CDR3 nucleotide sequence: TGCGCCAGCAGCTATGGACAGGGGTCCTACGAGCAGTACTTC.

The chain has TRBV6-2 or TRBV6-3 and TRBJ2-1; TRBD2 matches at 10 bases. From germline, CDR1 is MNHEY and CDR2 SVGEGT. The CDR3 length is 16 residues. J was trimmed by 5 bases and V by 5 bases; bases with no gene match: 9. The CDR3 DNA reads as TGTGCCAGCAGTGATAGACTAGCGGGCGTCCACAATGAGCAGTTCTTC. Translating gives CASSDRLAGVHNEQFF.

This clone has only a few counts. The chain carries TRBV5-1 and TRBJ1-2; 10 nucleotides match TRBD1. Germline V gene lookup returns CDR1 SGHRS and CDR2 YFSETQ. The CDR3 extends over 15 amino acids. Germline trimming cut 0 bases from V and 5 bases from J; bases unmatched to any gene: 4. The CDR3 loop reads CASSLEGTGVYGYTF. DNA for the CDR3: TGCGCCAGCAGCTTGGAGGGGACAGGGGTGTATGGCTACACCTTC.

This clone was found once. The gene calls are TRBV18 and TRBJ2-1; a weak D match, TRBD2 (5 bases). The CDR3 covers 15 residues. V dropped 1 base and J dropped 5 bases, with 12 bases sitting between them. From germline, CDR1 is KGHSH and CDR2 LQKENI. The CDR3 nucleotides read TGTGCCAGCTCACCACAGGATCCCGGGGACAATGAGCAGTTCTTC. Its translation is CASSPQDPGDNEQFF.

CDR3 loop: CASSGTSGRKLTYNEQFF. Here the CDR3 DNA reads TGCGCCAGCAGCGGGACTAGCGGGAGGAAACTGACCTACAATGAGCAGTTCTTC. The chain recombines TRBV5-1 with TRBJ2-1; TRBD2 agrees at 15 bases. Per the germline V gene, CDR1 is SGHRS and CDR2 is YFSETQ. The CDR3 contains 18 residues. Germline trimming cut 4 bases from V and 2 bases from J; bases unmatched to any gene: 7.